Listed here is a single TCR beta chain. Per germline, CDR1 LNHDA and CDR2 SQIVND (reference sequence). The CDR3 consists of 15 residues. The V gene lost 5 bases and the J gene lost 5 bases, with 15 bases spanning the gap. These data come from a study of blood T cell repertoires in COVID-19. Profiled with immunoSEQ multiplex PCR; TCRdb holds only in-frame clones, not every one. The sample consists of 13,000 to 15,000 clones, 80% to 90% of them appearing once. This TCR came from a human donor in a cohort sampled during active COVID-19. The chain is built from TRBV19 and TRBJ2-2, with a weak D call TRBD1 (7 bases). Sequencing input: peripheral blood. CDR3 DNA sequence: TGTGCCAGTAGTTTTAGACAGGGAGGAACCGGGGAGCTGTTTTTT. It yields the protein CASSFRQGGTGELFF.